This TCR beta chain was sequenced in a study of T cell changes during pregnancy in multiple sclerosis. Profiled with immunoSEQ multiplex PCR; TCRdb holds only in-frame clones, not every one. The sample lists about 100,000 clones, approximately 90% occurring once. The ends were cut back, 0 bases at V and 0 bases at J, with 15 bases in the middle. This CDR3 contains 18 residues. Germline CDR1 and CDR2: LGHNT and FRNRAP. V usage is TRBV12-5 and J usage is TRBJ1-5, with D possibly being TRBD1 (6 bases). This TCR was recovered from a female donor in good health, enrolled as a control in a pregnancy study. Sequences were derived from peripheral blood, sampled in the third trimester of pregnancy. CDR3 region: CASGLVSHGQPSNQPQHF. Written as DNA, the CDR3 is TGTGCTAGTGGTTTGGTATCCCATGGACAGCCTAGCAATCAGCCCCAGCATTTT.